The following is a T cell receptor (beta chain) sequence with its context. This specimen comes from a study of cytotoxic CD8 clonotypes in ibrutinib-treated CLL. The data were produced by immunoSEQ multiplex PCR, yet TCRdb's version contains in-frame clones alone and is incomplete. Of 40,000 to 50,000 clones listed, around 52% are singletons. Trimming took off 3 bases at V and 3 bases at J, with 12 bases between the two ends. CDR1 is MRHNA and CDR2 is SNTAGT in the germline V gene. This CDR3 spans 15 amino acids. This receptor was obtained from a human donor with chronic lymphocytic leukemia. The gene calls are TRBV6-4 and TRBJ2-1; D not resolved. The sample consisted of PBMCs, taken after 24 months of ibrutinib treatment. The CDR3 DNA follows: TGTGCCAGCAGTGAGTATGTGGACGGCTACAATGAGCAGTTCTTC. Its protein is CASSEYVDGYNEQFF.